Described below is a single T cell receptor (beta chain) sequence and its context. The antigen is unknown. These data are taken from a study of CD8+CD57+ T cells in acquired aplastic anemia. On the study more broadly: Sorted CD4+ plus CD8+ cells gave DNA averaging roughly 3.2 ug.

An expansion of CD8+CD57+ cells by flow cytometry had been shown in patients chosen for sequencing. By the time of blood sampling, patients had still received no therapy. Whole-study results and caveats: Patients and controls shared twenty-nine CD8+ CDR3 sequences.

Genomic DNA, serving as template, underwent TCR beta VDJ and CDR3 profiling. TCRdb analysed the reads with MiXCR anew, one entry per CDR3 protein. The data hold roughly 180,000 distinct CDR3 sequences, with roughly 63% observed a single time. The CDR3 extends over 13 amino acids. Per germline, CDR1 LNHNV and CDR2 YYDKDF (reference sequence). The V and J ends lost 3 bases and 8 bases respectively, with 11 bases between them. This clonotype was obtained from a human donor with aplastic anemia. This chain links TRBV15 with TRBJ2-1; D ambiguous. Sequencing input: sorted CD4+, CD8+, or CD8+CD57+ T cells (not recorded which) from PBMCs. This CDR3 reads CATSRAPSHEQFF. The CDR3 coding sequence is TGTGCCACCAGCAGGGCCCCCAGTCATGAGCAGTTCTTC.